This passage covers 13 T cell receptor beta chains from one sample sequenced in a study of blood T cell repertoires in COVID-19. The method was immunoSEQ multiplex PCR; TCRdb's version includes in-frame clones alone and lacks a portion of them. The sample holds over 90,000 clones, approximately 88% seen once. The specimen was peripheral blood. The receptors shown here come from a human donor in a cohort sampled during active COVID-19.

V usage is TRBV3-1 (or the pseudogene TRBV3-2) and J usage is TRBJ2-1; TRBD1 might be the D (5 bases). In germline, CDR1 is LGHDT, CDR2 YNNKEL (reference sequence). V shed 1 base and J shed 4 bases, with 8 bases lying between them. The CDR3 runs 14 residues. CDR3 in amino acids: CASSQVRGYNEQFF. CDR3 in DNA: TGTGCCAGCAGCCAAGTTAGGGGATACAATGAGCAGTTCTTC.

J is TRBJ1-2 and V is TRBV21-1; TRBD1 is the table's D call, not checked against the DNA. TRBV21-1 is annotated as a pseudogene. This CDR3 contains 16 residues. Here the CDR3 reads CASSTGASPPHYGYTF. The CDR3 DNA is TGTGCCAGCAGCACAGGGGCATCTCCACCCCACTATGGCTACACCTTC.

The CDR3 loop reads CATSTGTSNTEAFF. DNA of the CDR3: TGTGCCACCAGCACTGGGACATCGAACACTGAAGCTTTCTTT. The chain employs TRBV15 and TRBJ1-1, with D possibly being TRBD1 (6 bases). CDR1 and CDR2 from the germline V gene are LNHNV and YYDKDF (reference sequence). The CDR3 is 14 amino acids. V lost 4 bases and J lost 1, with 10 bases in between.

This chain uses TRBV15 with TRBJ1-2; possible D gene TRBD1, 6 bases. This CDR3 contains 17 residues. V was cut by 0 bases and J by 6 bases, with 20 bases left in between. Germline V lookup: CDR1 LNHNV, CDR2 YYDKDF (reference sequence). The CDR3: CATSRDRVRGASDGYTF. The CDR3 nucleotides read TGTGCCACCAGCAGAGATCGGGTGCGGGGGGCGTCTGATGGCTACACCTTC.

The genes are TRBV7-8 and TRBJ2-2; 12 bases line up with TRBD2. Trimming removed 8 bases from V and 6 bases from J; junction bases left unmatched: 4. From germline, CDR1 is SGHVS and CDR2 FQNEAQ. There are 14 residues in the CDR3. CDR3 protein: CASAASGGAGELFF. CDR3 DNA sequence: TGTGCCAGCGCGGCTAGCGGGGGGGCCGGGGAGCTGTTTTTT.

The chain combines TRBV30 with TRBJ1-1; 8 nucleotides line up with TRBD1. Germline CDR1 and CDR2: GTSNPN and SVGIG (reference sequence). V shed 7 bases, J shed 1 base, and the junction held 2 bases outside the gene matches. The CDR3 sequence is 12 residues long. The CDR3 region is CASTGGNTEAFF. DNA for the CDR3: TGTGCCTCCACAGGGGGGAACACTGAAGCTTTCTTT.

This CDR3 reads CASSEDRGREQFF. The CDR3 bases are TGTGCCAGCAGTGAGGACAGGGGCCGTGAGCAGTTCTTC. The gene calls are TRBV2 and TRBJ2-1, with 9 bases fitting TRBD1. Germline CDR1 is SNHLY and CDR2 is FYNNEI. CDR3 length: 13 residues. J lost 9 bases, V lost 3 bases, and 3 bases had no gene match.

This chain connects TRBV14 to TRBJ1-1; D is uncertain. This CDR3 region has 11 residues. Germline-derived CDR1 and CDR2 are SGHDN and FVKESK. V shed 0 bases and J shed 7 bases, with 3 bases lying between them. CDR3 protein: CASSQDFEAFF. DNA for the CDR3: TGTGCCAGCAGCCAAGACTTTGAAGCTTTCTTT.

The genes are TRBV19 and TRBJ1-2, with D perhaps matching TRBD1 (5 bases). V was shortened by 6 bases and J by 3 bases, with 17 bases between the two germline ends. CDR3 length equals 15 residues. CDR1 is LNHDA, CDR2 SQIVND, per germline (reference sequence). For the CDR3, the DNA is TGTGCCAGTAGAACCATAGAAGGGGATGACTATGGCTACACCTTC. Translated: CASRTIEGDDYGYTF.

This clone came up a few times. This chain connects TRBV19 to TRBJ2-2; D may be TRBD1 (5 bases). Per germline, CDR1 LNHDA and CDR2 SQIVND (reference sequence). The CDR3 extends over 14 amino acids. Trimming took off 5 bases at V and 1 base at J, with 8 bases between the two ends. The chain's CDR3 is CASSVTGNTGELFF. The DNA for the CDR3 is TGTGCCAGTAGTGTCACAGGGAACACCGGGGAGCTGTTTTTT.

V is TRBV4-2 and J is TRBJ1-4, with a possible D match to TRBD1 (6 bases). This CDR3 region has 19 residues. Germline CDR1 is LGHNA and CDR2 is YNFKEQ. V was cut by 1 base and J by 0 bases, with 18 bases left in between. CDR3 region: CASSQVPGQMIATNEKLFF. The CDR3 DNA sequence: TGTGCCAGCAGCCAAGTCCCGGGACAAATGATTGCAACTAATGAAAAACTGTTTTTT.

Concerning this clone itself: One end of the junction varies from germline; a read error may be responsible. The V and J genes are TRBV7-6 and TRBJ1-5; D not resolved. This CDR3 comprises 14 residues. Per germline, CDR1 SGHVS and CDR2 FNYEAQ. The CDR3 DNA reads TGTGCCAGCAGTTTAGGGCTAGGGAGGGAGCCCCAGCATTTT. The encoded protein is CASSLGLGREPQHF.

V and J are TRBV5-6 and TRBJ2-3; TRBD2 matches at 13 bases. This CDR3 region has 15 residues. V lost 4 bases, J lost 4 bases, and 3 bases stayed unmatched. CDR1 is SGHDT, CDR2 YYEEEE, per germline. This CDR3 is CASSRLAGGPDTQYF. The CDR3 DNA reads as TGTGCCAGCAGCAGACTAGCGGGGGGCCCAGATACGCAGTATTTT. Full variable domain (rest looked up from reference TRBV5-6 and TRBJ2-3): DAGVTQSPTHLIKTRGQQVTLRCSPKSGHDTVSWYQQALGQGPQFIFQYYEEEERQRGNFPDRFSGHQFPNYSSELNVNALLLGDSALYLCASSRLAGGPDTQYFGPGTRLTVL.